The 26 T cell receptor beta chains reported below all come from one sample, sequenced in a study of OX40 agonist ivuxolimab in advanced cancers. Preparation of the library involved the immunoSEQ multiplex PCR assay. TCRdb provides this immuneACCESS table in a form limited to in-frame rearrangements. Some clones are lacking; in checked studies, under half of them reflect an unresolved V gene, and why the rest are absent is not known. In all, the sample holds around 50,000 clones, and 88% of those were seen once. The top ten constitute about 3% of the sample. Source: CD4+ or CD8+ T cells sorted from blood, taken in a trial of the OX40 agonist ivuxolimab. The receptor source for this set is an adult with an advanced solid tumor such as melanoma, head and neck, liver or kidney cancer.

CDR3 residues: CASSTPQGGQQPQHF. CDR3 DNA sequence: TGTGCCAGCAGTACACCTCAGGGGGGACAGCAGCCCCAGCATTTT. The rearrangement uses TRBV28 and TRBJ1-5; TRBD1 matches at 7 bases. This CDR3 has 15 amino acids. With 5 bases clipped from V and 7 bases from J, the junction kept 11 bases outside the gene matches. Per germline, CDR1 MDHEN and CDR2 SYDVKM.

The chain joins TRBV19 to TRBJ2-4; 7 nucleotides match TRBD1. The CDR3 covers 17 residues. V lost 6 bases and J lost 0; bases outside the gene matches: 11. Germline CDR1 reads LNHDA; CDR2 reads SQIVND (reference sequence). CDR3 amino acids: CASSLLTGLGAKNIQYF. CDR3 bases: TGTGCCAGTAGCCTATTGACAGGGCTTGGAGCCAAAAACATTCAGTACTTC.

The V call is TRBV13, the J call TRBJ1-4; 7 nucleotides agree with TRBD1. Germline lookup yields CDR1 PRHDT and CDR2 FYEKMQ (reference sequence). The CDR3 sequence is 14 residues long. J lost 8 bases, V lost 3 bases, and 6 bases had no gene match. CDR3 amino acids: CASSFRDSIEKLFF. The CDR3 DNA sequence: TGTGCCAGCAGCTTCCGGGACAGTATAGAAAAACTGTTTTTT.

The chain carries TRBV7-2 and TRBJ2-2; D remains ambiguous. The CDR3 is made up of 13 amino acids. Germline CDR1 SGHTA, CDR2 FQGNSA. V lost 1 base to trimming and J lost 5 bases, with 5 bases between them. CDR3 nucleotide sequence: TGTGCCAGCAGCTTAGATGGGACCGGGGAGCTGTTTTTT. Amino acid sequence: CASSLDGTGELFF.

V is TRBV4-1 and J is TRBJ2-5; D gene uncertain. This CDR3 region has 14 residues. Looked up from germline, CDR1 is MGHRA and CDR2 is YSYEKL. V lost 1 base to trimming and J lost 1 base, with 7 bases between them. CDR3 amino acids: CASSQGAAQETQYF. For the CDR3, the DNA is TGCGCCAGCAGCCAAGGGGCAGCCCAAGAGACCCAGTACTTC.

The V gene is TRBV6-1, the J gene TRBJ2-7, with D perhaps given as TRBD1 or TRBD2 (6 bases each). This CDR3 region has 16 residues. Trimming shortened V by 2 bases and J by 6 bases, and 20 bases separated the two germline ends. Germline values: CDR1 MNHNS, CDR2 SASEGT. The chain's CDR3 is CASSEPRRGGIGEQYF. CDR3 DNA sequence: TGTGCCAGCAGTGAACCAAGGCGAGGGGGGATTGGCGAGCAGTACTTC.

The V and J genes are TRBV7-9 and TRBJ2-7; 10 nucleotides align to TRBD2. In germline, CDR1 is SEHNR, CDR2 FQNEAQ (reference sequence). V lost 3 bases to trimming and J lost 2 bases; unmatched junction nucleotides: 4. The CDR3 extends over 15 amino acids. CDR3 amino acids: CASSFGTSETYEQYF. The CDR3 DNA is TGTGCCAGCAGCTTCGGGACTAGCGAGACCTACGAGCAGTACTTC.

The genes are TRBV7-2 and TRBJ2-7; D is ambiguous. In germline, CDR1 is SGHTA, CDR2 FQGNSA. V was cut by 3 bases and J by 6 bases, with 9 bases left in between. The CDR3 spans 12 residues. CDR3 loop: CASSFETAEQYF. The CDR3 DNA sequence: TGTGCCAGCAGCTTTGAAACAGCCGAGCAGTACTTC.

In the case of this clone: The same CDR3 also results from other DNA sequences found in this sample. V and J are TRBV7-3 and TRBJ2-3; 12 bases line up with TRBD2. The CDR3 has 14 residues. V lost 5 bases and J lost 5; bases outside the gene matches: 2. The germline V gene encodes CDR1 SGHTA and CDR2 FQGTGA. CDR3 amino acids: CASSLAGGVDTQYF. CDR3 nucleotides: TGTGCCAGCAGCCTAGCGGGAGGGGTAGATACGCAGTATTTT.

The chain links TRBV5-6 to TRBJ2-7; unclear D gene. This CDR3 has 15 residues. CDR1 SGHDT and CDR2 YYEEEE come from the germline V gene. The germline V and J ends were trimmed by 1 base and 3 bases, with 14 bases remaining between them. Here the CDR3 DNA reads TGTGCCAGCAGCTTGCGCAGTATGCCCAACTACGAGCAGTACTTC. Its protein product is CASSLRSMPNYEQYF.

V gene TRBV6-6 combines with J gene TRBJ2-1; 7 bases align to TRBD2. The CDR3 consists of 13 residues. V lost 7 bases to trimming and J lost 8 bases; unmatched junction nucleotides: 8. Germline loops: CDR1 MNHNY, CDR2 SVGAGI (reference sequence). CDR3 amino acids: CASKAGDIDEQFF. The CDR3 region has the DNA TGTGCCAGCAAGGCGGGAGACATCGATGAGCAGTTCTTC.

This chain connects TRBV19 to TRBJ2-7; the D gene is possibly TRBD1 (5 bases). Trimming left V 5 bases short and J 5 bases short, with 13 bases between. The CDR3 length is 13 residues. CDR1 and CDR2 from the germline V gene are LNHDA and SQIVND (reference sequence). The CDR3 DNA sequence: TGTGCCAGTAGTCCGGAGTGGGGCAACGAGCAGTACTTC. Translated: CASSPEWGNEQYF.

The V and J genes are TRBV5-6 and TRBJ1-1; 10 bases are a match to TRBD1. V was pared by 3 bases and J by 4 bases, with 0 bases of the junction left unmatched. The CDR3 contains 13 residues. The germline V gene encodes CDR1 SGHDT and CDR2 YYEEEE. The CDR3 here is CASSWTGGTEAFF. CDR3 in DNA: TGTGCCAGCAGCTGGACAGGGGGCACTGAAGCTTTCTTT.

This chain connects TRBV7-2 to TRBJ2-2, with D perhaps TRBD2 (6 bases). CDR3 length equals 18 residues. The V end lost 1 base, the J end lost 4 bases, and 19 bases lay between the germline ends. Looked up from germline, CDR1 is SGHTA and CDR2 is FQGNSA. CDR3 coding DNA: TGTGCCAGCAGCTTAGGTGTTAGCGGCCCCCCGGCCACCGGGGAGCTGTTTTTT. This sequence encodes CASSLGVSGPPATGELFF.

This clone has just one count. V and J are TRBV30 and TRBJ1-6; D is possibly TRBD1 (6 bases). The CDR3 is 14 residues long. V lost 5 bases, J lost 9 bases, and 17 bases lay in between. Germline V gives CDR1 GTSNPN, CDR2 SVGIG (reference sequence). Here the CDR3 DNA reads TGTGCCTGGGACGGCCTCGAGGGGGGTTCACCCCTCCACTTT. Translating gives CAWDGLEGGSPLHF.

This chain connects TRBV6-6 to TRBJ1-5; no reliable D call. The CDR3 sequence is 16 residues long. Deletions cut 0 bases from V and 7 bases from J, with 16 bases between. The germline V gene has CDR1 MNHNY and CDR2 SVGAGI (reference sequence). The CDR3 DNA reads as TGTGCCAGCAGTTACTCTGTCGAGGATAGTCCACAGCCCCAGCATTTT. This gives the protein CASSYSVEDSPQPQHF.

This clone showed up just a few times. The chain links TRBV5-1 to TRBJ2-5; 8 bases are a match to TRBD1. V trimming: 6 bases; J trimming: 5 bases; junction bases outside the gene matches: 6. The CDR3 contains 13 residues. Germline loops: CDR1 SGHRS, CDR2 YFSETQ. Here the CDR3 DNA reads TGCGCCAGCACCCGACGGACAGGGGAGACCCAGTACTTC. This sequence encodes CASTRRTGETQYF.

This clone was observed once. The chain employs TRBV6-4 and TRBJ2-3, with 7 bases matching TRBD2. The CDR3 spans 15 residues. With 2 bases clipped from V and 3 bases from J, the junction kept 5 bases outside the gene matches. Per germline, CDR1 MRHNA and CDR2 SNTAGT. The DNA for the CDR3 is TGTGCCAGCAGTGACGTTTCGGGAGGTACAGATACGCAGTATTTT. Translating it yields CASSDVSGGTDTQYF.

There are a few counts of this clone. V is TRBV2 and J is TRBJ2-1; a weak D match, TRBD2 (6 bases). Per the germline V gene, CDR1 is SNHLY and CDR2 is FYNNEI. Trimming removed 2 bases from V and 6 bases from J, with 11 bases in between. This CDR3 is 14 amino acids long. CDR3 protein: CASSENRGGNEQFF. CDR3 coding DNA: TGTGCCAGCAGTGAAAACCGGGGAGGCAATGAGCAGTTCTTC.

The chain combines TRBV28 with TRBJ2-3, with 8 bases aligning to TRBD1. The germline V gene has CDR1 MDHEN and CDR2 SYDVKM. The J segment lost 5 bases and the V segment lost 4 bases, leaving 11 bases of the junction unmatched. The CDR3 is 16 residues long. DNA of the CDR3: TGTGCCAGCAGTTCCACCGGGACAGGAGAGAGAGATACGCAGTATTTT. Translated: CASSSTGTGERDTQYF.

V usage is TRBV6-5 and J usage is TRBJ2-5; either TRBD1 or TRBD2 may fit D (5 bases each). This CDR3 is 14 amino acids long. Germline CDR1 and CDR2: MNHEY and SVGAGI. V was cut by 0 bases and J by 1 base, with 6 bases left in between. In DNA form, the CDR3 reads TGTGCCAGCAGTTACTCGGGGGTCCAAGAGACCCAGTACTTC. Its translation is CASSYSGVQETQYF.

The CDR3 reads CASSATRNTEAFF. The DNA of the CDR3 is TGTGCCAGCTCAGCGACCCGCAACACTGAAGCTTTCTTT. V gene TRBV18 combines with J gene TRBJ1-1, with D uncertain. V lost 5 bases and J 2 bases, leaving 9 bases between the germline ends. The CDR3 extends over 13 amino acids. Germline CDR1 and CDR2: KGHSH and LQKENI.

The genes are TRBV28 and TRBJ1-5; D gene ambiguous. This CDR3 contains 13 residues. V was trimmed by 7 bases and J by 3 bases, leaving 10 bases between them. Looked up from germline, CDR1 is MDHEN and CDR2 is SYDVKM. The CDR3 nucleotides are TGTGCCAGCAACACAGTTATCAATCAGCCCCAGCATTTT. Residues: CASNTVINQPQHF.

The CDR3 sequence: CASSRGRTGGSYEQYF. CDR3 sequence (DNA): TGCGCCAGCAGCCGGGGAAGGACAGGGGGATCCTACGAGCAGTACTTC. The chain links TRBV5-1 to TRBJ2-7, with 10 bases matching TRBD1. V shed 4 bases, J shed 1 base, and the junction held 8 bases outside the gene matches. This CDR3 is built from 16 residues. Germline V gene data show CDR1 as SGHRS and CDR2 as YFSETQ.

The V call is TRBV7-6, the J call TRBJ2-5; TRBD2 agrees at 12 bases. The CDR3 loop spans 15 amino acids. The J segment lost 4 bases and the V segment lost 2 bases, leaving 2 bases of the junction unmatched. The germline CDR1 and CDR2 sequences are SGHVS and FNYEAQ. The CDR3 nucleotides are TGTGCCAGCAGCTTAATGACTAGCGGGAGAGAGACCCAGTACTTC. The encoded protein is CASSLMTSGRETQYF.

This chain links TRBV7-9 with TRBJ2-1; perhaps TRBD1 as D (6 bases). The V end lost 4 bases, the J end lost 7 bases, and 8 bases lay between the germline ends. CDR3 length equals 12 residues. Per the germline V gene, CDR1 is SEHNR and CDR2 is FQNEAQ (reference sequence). The CDR3 coding sequence is TGTGCCAGCAGCTCCCAGGGGAATGAGCAGTTCTTC. The encoded protein is CASSSQGNEQFF.